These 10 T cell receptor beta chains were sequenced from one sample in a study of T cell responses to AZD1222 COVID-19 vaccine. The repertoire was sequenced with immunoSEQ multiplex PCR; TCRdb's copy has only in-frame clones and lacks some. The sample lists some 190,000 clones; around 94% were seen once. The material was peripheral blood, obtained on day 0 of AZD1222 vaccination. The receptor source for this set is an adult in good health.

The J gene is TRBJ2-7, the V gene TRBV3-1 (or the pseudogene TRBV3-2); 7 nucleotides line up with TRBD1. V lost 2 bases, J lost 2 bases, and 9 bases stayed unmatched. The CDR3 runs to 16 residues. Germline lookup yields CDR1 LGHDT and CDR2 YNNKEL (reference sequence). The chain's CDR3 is CASSQPSRGLTYEQYF. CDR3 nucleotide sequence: TGTGCCAGCAGCCAACCCTCGAGGGGGCTTACCTACGAGCAGTACTTC.

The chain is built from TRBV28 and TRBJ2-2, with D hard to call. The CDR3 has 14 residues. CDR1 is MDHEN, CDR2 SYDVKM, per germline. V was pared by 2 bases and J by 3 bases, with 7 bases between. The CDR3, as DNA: TGTGCCAGCAGTTTACAGGTTTACACCGGGGAGCTGTTTTTT. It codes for CASSLQVYTGELFF. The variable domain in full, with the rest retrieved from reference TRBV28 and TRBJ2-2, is DVKVTQSSRYLVKRTGEKVFLECVQDMDHENMFWYRQDPGLGLRLIYFSYDVKMKEKGDIPEGYSVSREKKERFSLILESASTNQTSMYLCASSLQVYTGELFFGEGSRLTVL.

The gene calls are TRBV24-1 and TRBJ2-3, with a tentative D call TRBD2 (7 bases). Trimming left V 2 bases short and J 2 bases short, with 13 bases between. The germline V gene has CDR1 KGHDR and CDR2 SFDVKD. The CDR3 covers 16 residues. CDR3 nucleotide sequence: TGTGCCACCAGTGATTGGGGCGGGGGCCACACAGATACGCAGTATTTT. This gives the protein CATSDWGGGHTDTQYF.

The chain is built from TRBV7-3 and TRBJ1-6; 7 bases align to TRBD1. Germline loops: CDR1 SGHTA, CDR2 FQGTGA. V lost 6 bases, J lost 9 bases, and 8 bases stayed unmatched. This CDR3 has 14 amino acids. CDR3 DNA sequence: TGTGCCAGCAGGATGACAGGGATCATTTCACCCCTCCACTTT. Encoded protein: CASRMTGIISPLHF. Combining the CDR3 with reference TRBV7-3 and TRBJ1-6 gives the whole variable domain GAGVSQTPSNKVTEKGKYVELRCDPISGHTALYWYRQSLGQGPEFLIYFQGTGAADDSGLPNDRFFAVRPEGSVSTLKIQRTERGDSAVYLCASRMTGIISPLHFGNGTRLTVT.

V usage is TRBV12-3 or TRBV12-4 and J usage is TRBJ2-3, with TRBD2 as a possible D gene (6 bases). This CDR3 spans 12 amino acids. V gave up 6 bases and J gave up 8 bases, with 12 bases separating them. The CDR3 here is CASRHRLGTQYF. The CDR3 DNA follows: TGTGCCAGCAGACACAGACTAGGTACGCAGTATTTT.

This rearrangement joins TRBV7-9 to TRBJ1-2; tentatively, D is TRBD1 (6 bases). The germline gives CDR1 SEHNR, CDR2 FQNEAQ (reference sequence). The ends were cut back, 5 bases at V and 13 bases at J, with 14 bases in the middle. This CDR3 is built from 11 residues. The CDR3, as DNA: TGTGCCAGCAGCCTGACAGGATTTTCCACCTTC. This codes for CASSLTGFSTF.

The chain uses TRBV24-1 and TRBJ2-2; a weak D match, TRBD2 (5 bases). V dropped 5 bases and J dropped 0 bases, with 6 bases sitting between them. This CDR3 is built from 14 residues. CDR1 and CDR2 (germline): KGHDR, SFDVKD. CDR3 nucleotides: TGTGCCACCAGTGCGGGGTCGAACACCGGGGAGCTGTTTTTT. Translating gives CATSAGSNTGELFF.

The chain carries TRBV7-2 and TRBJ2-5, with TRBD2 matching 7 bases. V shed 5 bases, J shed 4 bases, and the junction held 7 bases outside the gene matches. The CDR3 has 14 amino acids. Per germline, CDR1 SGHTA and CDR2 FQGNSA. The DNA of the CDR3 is TGTGCCAGCAGCCCCGGGAGGATGCGAGAGACCCAGTACTTC. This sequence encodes CASSPGRMRETQYF.

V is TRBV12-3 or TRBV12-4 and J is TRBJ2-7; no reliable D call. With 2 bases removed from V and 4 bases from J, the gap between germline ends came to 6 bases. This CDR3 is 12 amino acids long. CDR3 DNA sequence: TGTGCCAGCAGTTTATCTAAATACGAGCAGTACTTC. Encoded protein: CASSLSKYEQYF.

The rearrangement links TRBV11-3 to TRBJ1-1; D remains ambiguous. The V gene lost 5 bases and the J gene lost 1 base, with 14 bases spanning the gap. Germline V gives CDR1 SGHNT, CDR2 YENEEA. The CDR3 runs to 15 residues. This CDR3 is CASSEHQVANTEAFF. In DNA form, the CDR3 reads TGTGCCAGCAGCGAACACCAGGTAGCGAACACTGAAGCTTTCTTT.